This section outlines one TCR beta chain sequence together with its context. The antigen is undetermined. This sample was included in a study of response to subunit inactivated influenza vaccine. Points from the study as a whole: Each seasonal flu vaccination may recruit only limited new T cells, authors suggested.

TCRdb reanalysed the RT-PCR reads using MiXCR and keeps one entry per CDR3 protein. The data show about 520,000 distinct CDR3 sequences, approximately 24% seen once. CDR3 size: 14 residues. The V gene's germline CDR1 is SGHTA and CDR2 FQGNSA. Trimming took off 3 bases at V and 6 bases at J, with 15 bases between the two ends. The source of this sequence is a middle-aged man who received an inactivated influenza vaccine. Here the sequenced sample was CD4+ T cells sorted from PBMCs, taken approximately 5 days after vaccination. This chain connects TRBV7-2 to TRBJ2-7; D is unresolved. For the CDR3, the DNA is TGTGCCAGCAGCTTTGGGCCAAACGGAGCCGAGCAGTACTTC. Translating gives CASSFGPNGAEQYF. Full variable domain (outside the CDR3, taken from reference TRBV7-2 and TRBJ2-7): GAGVSQSPSNKVTEKGKDVELRCDPISGHTALYWYRQSLGQGLEFLIYFQGNSAPDKSGLPSDRFSAERTGGSVSTLTIQRTQQEDSAVYLCASSFGPNGAEQYFGPGTRLTVT.